Sequencing of this T cell receptor (beta chain) was carried out in a study of CD8 T cells in ankylosing spondylitis. Study-level points and caveats: What seemed typical of ankylosing spondylitis blood was a TCR beta motif built from eight highly homologous variants. Reported data indicate significant enrichment of disease-linked clones within matched ankylosing spondylitis synovial fluid. Clones linked to the disease showed a CD8+ phenotype. They occurred at relatively low frequencies in peripheral blood.

The CDR3 is 12 residues long. Germline V gene data show CDR1 as SQVTM and CDR2 as ANQGSEA. Trimming took off 3 bases at V and 1 base at J, with 6 bases between the two ends. This clonotype came up many times. Its antigen remains unidentified. Generation of TCR beta libraries employed quantitative 5'-RACE incorporating molecular barcodes. MiXCR, applied by TCRdb to the 5' RACE reads, yields one record per CDR3 protein. The table includes approximately 260,000 distinct CDR3 sequences, 8.6% detected once. The clonotype was recovered from a male donor with ankylosing spondylitis or in good health (not recorded which). V gene TRBV29-1 combines with J gene TRBJ1-1; no clear D gene. The sample taken for sequencing was blood, either unsorted or a sorted T cell fraction (not recorded which). The CDR3 coding sequence is TGCAGCGTTGAGGGCCCGAACACTGAAGCTTTCTTT. Translating it yields CSVEGPNTEAFF.